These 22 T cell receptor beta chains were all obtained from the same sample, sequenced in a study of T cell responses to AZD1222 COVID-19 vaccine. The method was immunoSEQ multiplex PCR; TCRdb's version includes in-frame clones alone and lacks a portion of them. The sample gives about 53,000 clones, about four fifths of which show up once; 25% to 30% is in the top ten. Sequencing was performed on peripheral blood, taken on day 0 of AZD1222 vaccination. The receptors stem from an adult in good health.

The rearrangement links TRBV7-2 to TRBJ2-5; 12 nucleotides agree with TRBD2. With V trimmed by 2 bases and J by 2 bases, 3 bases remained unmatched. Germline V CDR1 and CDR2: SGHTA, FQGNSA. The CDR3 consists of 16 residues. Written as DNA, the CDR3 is TGTGCCAGCAGCTTAACCCTAGCGGGAGGGCAAGAGACCCAGTACTTC. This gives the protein CASSLTLAGGQETQYF.

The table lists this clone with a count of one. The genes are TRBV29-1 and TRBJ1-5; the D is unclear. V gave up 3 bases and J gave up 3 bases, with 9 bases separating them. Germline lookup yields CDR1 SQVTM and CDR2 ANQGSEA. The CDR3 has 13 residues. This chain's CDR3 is CSVDTGNNQPQHF. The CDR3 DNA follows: TGCAGCGTTGATACGGGGAACAATCAGCCCCAGCATTTT.

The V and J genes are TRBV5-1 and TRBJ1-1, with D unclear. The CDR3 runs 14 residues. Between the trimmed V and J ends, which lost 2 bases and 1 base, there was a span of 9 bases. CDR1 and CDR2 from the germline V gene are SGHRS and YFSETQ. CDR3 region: CASSFDGPNTEAFF. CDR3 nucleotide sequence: TGCGCCAGCAGCTTCGACGGACCGAACACTGAAGCTTTCTTT.

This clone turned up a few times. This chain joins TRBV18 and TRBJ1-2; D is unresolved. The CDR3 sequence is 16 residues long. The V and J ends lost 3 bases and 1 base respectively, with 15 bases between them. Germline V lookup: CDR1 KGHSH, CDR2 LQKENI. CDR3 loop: CASSPIHEDDNYGYTF. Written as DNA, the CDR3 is TGTGCCAGCTCACCGATACACGAGGACGATAACTATGGCTACACCTTC.

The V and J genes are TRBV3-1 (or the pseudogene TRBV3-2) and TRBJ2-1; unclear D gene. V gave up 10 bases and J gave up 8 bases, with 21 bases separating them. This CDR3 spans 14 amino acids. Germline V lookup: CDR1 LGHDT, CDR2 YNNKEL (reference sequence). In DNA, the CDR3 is TGTGCCAACAGATCAACGACCTTAGAGGATGAGCAGTTCTTC. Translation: CANRSTTLEDEQFF.

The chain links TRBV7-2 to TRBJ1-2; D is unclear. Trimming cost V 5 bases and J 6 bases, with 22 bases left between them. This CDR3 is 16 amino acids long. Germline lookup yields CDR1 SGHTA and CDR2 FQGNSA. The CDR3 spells CASSLPRAGAPHGYTF. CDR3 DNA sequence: TGTGCCAGCAGCCTACCACGGGCAGGAGCCCCCCATGGCTACACCTTC.

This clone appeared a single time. CDR3 residues: CASSYTGSSYNEQFF. As DNA, the CDR3 is TGTGCCAGCAGTTATACAGGGAGCTCCTACAATGAGCAGTTCTTC. The chain has TRBV28 and TRBJ2-1; a weak D match, TRBD1 (6 bases). From germline, CDR1 is MDHEN and CDR2 SYDVKM. With 4 bases removed from V and 0 bases from J, the gap between germline ends came to 10 bases. The CDR3 totals 15 residues.

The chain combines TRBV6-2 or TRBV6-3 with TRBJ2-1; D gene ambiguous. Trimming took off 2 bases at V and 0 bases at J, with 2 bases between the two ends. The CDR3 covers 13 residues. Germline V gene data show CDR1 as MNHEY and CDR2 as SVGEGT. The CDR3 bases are TGTGCCAGCAGTTACAGCTCCTACAATGAGCAGTTCTTC. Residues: CASSYSSYNEQFF.

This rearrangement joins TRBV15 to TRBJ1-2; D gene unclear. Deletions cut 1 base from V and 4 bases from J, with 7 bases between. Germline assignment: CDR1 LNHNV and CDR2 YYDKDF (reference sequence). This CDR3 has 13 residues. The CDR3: CATSRARSYGYTF. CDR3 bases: TGTGCCACCAGCAGAGCACGGAGCTATGGCTACACCTTC.

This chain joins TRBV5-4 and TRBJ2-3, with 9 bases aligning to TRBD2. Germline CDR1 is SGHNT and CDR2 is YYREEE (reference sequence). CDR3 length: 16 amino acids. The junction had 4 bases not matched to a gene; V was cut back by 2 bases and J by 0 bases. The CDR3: CASSFKREDSTDTQYF. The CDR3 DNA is TGTGCCAGCAGCTTTAAGCGGGAGGACAGCACAGATACGCAGTATTTT.

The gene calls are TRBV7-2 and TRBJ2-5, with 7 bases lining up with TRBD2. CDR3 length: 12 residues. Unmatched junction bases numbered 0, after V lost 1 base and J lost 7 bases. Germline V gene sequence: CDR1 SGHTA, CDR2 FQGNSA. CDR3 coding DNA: TGTGCCAGCAGCTTAGGGGGGGGGACCCAGTACTTC. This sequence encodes CASSLGGGTQYF.

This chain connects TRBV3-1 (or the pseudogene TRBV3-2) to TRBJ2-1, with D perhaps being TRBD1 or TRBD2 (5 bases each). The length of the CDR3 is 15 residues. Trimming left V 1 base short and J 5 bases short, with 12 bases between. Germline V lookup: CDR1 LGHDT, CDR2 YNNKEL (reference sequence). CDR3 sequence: CASSQGDARDNEQFF. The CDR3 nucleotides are TGTGCCAGCAGCCAAGGGGACGCTAGAGACAATGAGCAGTTCTTC.

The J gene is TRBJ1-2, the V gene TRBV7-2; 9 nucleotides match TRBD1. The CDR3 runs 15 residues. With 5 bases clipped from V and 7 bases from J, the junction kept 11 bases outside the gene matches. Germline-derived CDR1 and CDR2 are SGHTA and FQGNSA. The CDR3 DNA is TGTGCCAGCAGCCCTACCGGCGGGACAGGGCTTGGCTACACCTTC. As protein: CASSPTGGTGLGYTF. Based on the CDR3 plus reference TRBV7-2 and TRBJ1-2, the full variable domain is GAGVSQSPSNKVTEKGKDVELRCDPISGHTALYWYRQSLGQGLEFLIYFQGNSAPDKSGLPSDRFSAERTGGSVSTLTIQRTQQEDSAVYLCASSPTGGTGLGYTFGSGTRLTVV.

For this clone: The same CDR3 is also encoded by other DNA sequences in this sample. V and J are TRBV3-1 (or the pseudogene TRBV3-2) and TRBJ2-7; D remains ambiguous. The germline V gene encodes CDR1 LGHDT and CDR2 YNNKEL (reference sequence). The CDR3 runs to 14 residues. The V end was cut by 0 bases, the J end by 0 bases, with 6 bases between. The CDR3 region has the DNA TGTGCCAGCAGCCAAGACCCTGGCTCCTACGAGCAGTACTTC. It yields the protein CASSQDPGSYEQYF.

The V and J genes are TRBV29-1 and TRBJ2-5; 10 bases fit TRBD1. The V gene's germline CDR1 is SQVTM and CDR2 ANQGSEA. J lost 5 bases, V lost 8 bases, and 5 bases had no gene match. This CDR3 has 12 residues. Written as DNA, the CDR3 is TGCAGCCACCGGACAGGGGGTGAGACCCAGTACTTC. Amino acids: CSHRTGGETQYF.

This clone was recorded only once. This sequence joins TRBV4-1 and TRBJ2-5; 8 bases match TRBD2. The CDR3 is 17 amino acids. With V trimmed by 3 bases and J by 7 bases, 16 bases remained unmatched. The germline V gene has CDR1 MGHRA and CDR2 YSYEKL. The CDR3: CASSQPPGSGVRGTQYF. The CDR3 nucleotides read TGCGCCAGCAGCCAGCCCCCGGGTAGCGGGGTAAGGGGGACCCAGTACTTC.

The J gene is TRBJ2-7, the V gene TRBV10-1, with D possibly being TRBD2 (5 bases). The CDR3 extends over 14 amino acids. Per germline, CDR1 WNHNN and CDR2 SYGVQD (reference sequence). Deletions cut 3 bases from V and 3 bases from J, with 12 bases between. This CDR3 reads CASSEGSGLYEQYF. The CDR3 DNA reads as TGCGCCAGCAGTGAAGGGTCAGGACTCTACGAGCAGTACTTC.

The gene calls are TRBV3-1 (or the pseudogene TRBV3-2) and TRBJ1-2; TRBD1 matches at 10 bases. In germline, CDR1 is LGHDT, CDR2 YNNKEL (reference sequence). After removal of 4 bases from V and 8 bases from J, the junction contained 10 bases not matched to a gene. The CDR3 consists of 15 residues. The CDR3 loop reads CASSLPGQGTFGYTF. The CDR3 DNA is TGTGCCAGCAGCCTACCGGGACAGGGGACTTTCGGCTACACCTTC.

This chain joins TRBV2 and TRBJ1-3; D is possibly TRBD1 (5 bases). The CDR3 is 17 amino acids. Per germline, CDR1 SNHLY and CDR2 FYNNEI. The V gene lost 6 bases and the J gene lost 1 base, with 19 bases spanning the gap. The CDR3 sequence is CASRLQAWEGSGNTIYF. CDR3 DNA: TGTGCCAGCAGACTACAGGCATGGGAAGGGTCTGGAAACACCATATATTTT.

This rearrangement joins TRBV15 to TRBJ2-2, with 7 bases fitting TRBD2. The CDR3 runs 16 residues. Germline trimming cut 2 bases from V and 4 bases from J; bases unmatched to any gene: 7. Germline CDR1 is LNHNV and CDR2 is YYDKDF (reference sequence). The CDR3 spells CATSRLGRGSTGELFF. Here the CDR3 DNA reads TGTGCCACCAGCAGACTAGGGAGGGGATCCACCGGGGAGCTGTTTTTT.

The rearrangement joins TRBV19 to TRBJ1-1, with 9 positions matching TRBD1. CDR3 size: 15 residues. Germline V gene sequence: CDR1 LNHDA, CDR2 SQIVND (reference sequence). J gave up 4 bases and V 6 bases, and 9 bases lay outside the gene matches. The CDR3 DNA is TGTGCCAGTAGGGCGGACAGGGGAACGAGCACTGAAGCTTTCTTT. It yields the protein CASRADRGTSTEAFF.

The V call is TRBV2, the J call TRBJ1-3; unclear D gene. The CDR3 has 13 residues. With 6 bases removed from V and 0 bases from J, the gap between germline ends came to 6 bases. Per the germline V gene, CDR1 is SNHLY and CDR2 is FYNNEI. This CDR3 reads CASRENSGNTIYF. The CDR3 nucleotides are TGTGCCAGCAGAGAGAACTCTGGAAACACCATATATTTT.